These T cell receptor beta chains were read from a single sample in a study of blood T cell repertoires in COVID-19. This table comes from immunoSEQ multiplex PCR, and its TCRdb copy is limited to in-frame clones, with some not included. The sample lists 55,000 to 75,000 clones, around 91% seen once, with more than 8% in the top ten. Sample: peripheral blood. All receptors derive from a human donor in a cohort sampled during active COVID-19. Each CDR3 is given with its conserved first and last residue. Each record gives: D gene, V gene, clone size, J gene, CDR3 protein, CDR3 DNA. A D gene is named only where the DNA matches it firmly. The size field is filled for only some rows; it gives once, few, many or a size class.

NA	TRBV27	NA	TRBJ2-7	CASSFRGHHSYEQYF	TGTGCCAGCAGTTTTCGGGGACACCACTCCTACGAGCAGTACTTC
NA	TRBV27	NA	TRBJ1-1	CASRLAFNTEAFF	TGTGCCAGCAGACTCGCCTTTAACACTGAAGCTTTCTTT
TRBD2	TRBV27	NA	TRBJ2-7	CASSPGPFSGGASYEQYF	TGTGCCAGCAGTCCCGGGCCGTTTTCCGGGGGGGCCTCTTACGAGCAGTACTTC
NA	TRBV27	NA	TRBJ1-1	CASSPLKWNRHTEAFF	TGTGCCAGCAGTCCACTAAAGTGGAACCGTCACACTGAAGCTTTCTTT
NA	TRBV3-1/TRBV3-2	NA	TRBJ1-2	CASSQAGLSGYTF	TGTGCCAGCAGCCAAGCAGGGCTTAGCGGCTACACCTTC
NA	TRBV19	NA	TRBJ2-2	CASSMGPASTGELFF	TGTGCCAGTAGTATGGGTCCGGCTAGCACCGGGGAGCTGTTTTTT
NA	TRBV6-2/TRBV6-3	NA	TRBJ1-2	CASSNTGSVGYTF	TGTGCCAGCAGTAATACAGGCTCCGTTGGCTACACCTTC
TRBD1	TRBV29-1	NA	TRBJ1-1	CSVFVTGALNTEAFF	TGCAGCGTTTTCGTGACAGGGGCGCTGAACACTGAAGCTTTCTTT
NA	TRBV11-2	NA	TRBJ2-7	CASSSTRGARGPYEQYF	TGTGCCAGCAGCTCCACCCGTGGGGCGCGGGGCCCCTACGAGCAGTACTTC
NA	TRBV4-3	NA	TRBJ2-7	CASRDSLTYEQYF	TGCGCCAGCAGAGACTCTTTAACCTACGAGCAGTACTTC
TRBD1	TRBV27	NA	TRBJ2-7	CASSVTGVGYEQYF	TGTGCCAGCAGCGTAACAGGGGTCGGCTACGAGCAGTACTTC
TRBD1	TRBV5-4	once	TRBJ1-6	CASSPTTGGHSPLHF	TGTGCCAGCAGCCCAACCACAGGGGGCCACTCACCCCTCCACTTT
NA	TRBV30	NA	TRBJ2-5	CAMLEGTQYF	TGTGCCATGCTAGAGGGAACCCAGTACTTC
TRBD1	TRBV3-1/TRBV3-2	NA	TRBJ1-6	CASSPLGQGPYNSPLHF	TGTGCCAGCAGCCCGCTCGGACAGGGGCCTTATAATTCACCCCTCCACTTT
NA	TRBV27	NA	TRBJ2-5	CASSLVQQETQYF	TGTGCCAGCAGTTTAGTCCAGCAAGAGACCCAGTACTTC
NA	TRBV11-2	NA	TRBJ1-2	CASSFEDGLDGYTF	TGTGCCAGCAGCTTCGAGGACGGACTCGATGGCTACACCTTC
NA	TRBV27	few	TRBJ1-6	CASPTLDRWGPISPLHF	TGTGCCAGCCCGACCCTAGACAGGTGGGGCCCTATTTCACCCCTCCACTTT
TRBD1	TRBV19	NA	TRBJ1-1	CASSASRGLWVTEAFF	TGTGCCAGTAGTGCTTCCAGGGGGCTCTGGGTCACTGAAGCTTTCTTT
NA	TRBV25-1	NA	TRBJ2-7	CASSTLRSEQYF	TGTGCCAGCAGTACCCTAAGAAGCGAGCAGTACTTC
TRBD1	TRBV4-3	NA	TRBJ1-2	CASSQGTGVYGYTF	TGCGCCAGCAGCCAAGGGACAGGGGTATATGGCTACACCTTC
NA	TRBV10-3	NA	TRBJ2-7	CAISTEESSSYEQYF	TGTGCCATCAGTACCGAAGAGTCGAGCTCCTACGAGCAGTACTTC
NA	TRBV9	NA	TRBJ2-6	CASSVSRRAGANVLTF	TGTGCCAGCAGCGTATCACGGAGGGCTGGGGCCAACGTCCTGACTTTC
NA	TRBV30	NA	TRBJ2-6	CACDQGGANVLTF	TGTGCCTGCGACCAGGGGGGGGCCAACGTCCTGACTTTC
TRBD2	TRBV4-2	NA	TRBJ2-3	CASSQDTNAGGPTDTQYF	TGTGCCAGCAGCCAAGATACGAATGCGGGGGGACCCACAGATACGCAGTATTTT
TRBD1	TRBV11-2	NA	TRBJ1-1	CASSLGVNRGHTEAFF	TGTGCCAGCAGCTTAGGGGTGAACAGGGGACACACTGAAGCTTTCTTT
TRBD1	TRBV5-1	once	TRBJ1-4	CASSLAIQRTGKEEKLFF	TGCGCCAGCAGCTTGGCCATTCAAAGGACAGGGAAAGAGGAAAAACTGTTTTTT
NA	TRBV10-2	NA	TRBJ2-7	CASSEPGTEQYF	TGCGCCAGCAGTGAGCCGGGGACAGAGCAGTACTTC
NA	TRBV5-6	NA	TRBJ2-7	CASSLPFGGAGSTYEQYF	TGTGCCAGCAGCTTGCCGTTTGGAGGGGCAGGGTCCACCTACGAGCAGTACTTC
NA	TRBV21-1	NA	TRBJ1-4	CASSKAWTRPNEKLFF	TGTGCCAGCAGCAAAGCGTGGACACGACCTAATGAAAAACTGTTTTTT
NA	TRBV5-4	NA	TRBJ2-7	CASSLGDIPYEQYF	TGTGCCAGCAGCTTGGGTGACATTCCCTACGAGCAGTACTTC
NA	TRBV20-1	once	TRBJ2-5	CRCGTQETQYF	TGCAGGTGCGGGACCCAAGAGACCCAGTACTTC
NA	TRBV6-2/TRBV6-3	NA	TRBJ2-3	CASSPRPRGTTDTQYF	TGTGCCAGCAGTCCCCGGCCCAGGGGGACTACAGATACGCAGTATTTT
TRBD1	TRBV6-2/TRBV6-3	NA	TRBJ1-1	CASSQGGWNTEAFF	TGTGCCAGCAGCCAAGGGGGCTGGAACACTGAAGCTTTCTTT
NA	TRBV6-5	NA	TRBJ1-2	CASSVSGVSYGYTF	TGTGCCAGCAGCGTCTCGGGGGTCAGCTATGGCTACACCTTC
NA	TRBV4-1	NA	TRBJ2-2	CASSWTATGELFF	TGCGCCAGCAGCTGGACAGCCACCGGGGAGCTGTTTTTT
NA	TRBV2	NA	TRBJ2-6	CASNLGAHDNSGANVLTF	TGTGCCAGTAACCTAGGGGCGCACGATAACTCTGGGGCCAACGTCCTGACTTTC
NA	TRBV28	NA	TRBJ1-1	CASSPTLSGTEAFF	TGTGCCAGCAGTCCTACTCTGTCGGGCACTGAAGCTTTCTTT
NA	TRBV6-5	NA	TRBJ1-3	CASRTSGASGNTIYF	TGTGCCAGCAGAACCTCAGGGGCCTCTGGAAACACCATATATTTT
TRBD1	TRBV4-3	NA	TRBJ1-4	CASSQNPDRVANEKLFF	TGCGCCAGCAGCCAGAACCCAGACAGGGTAGCTAATGAAAAACTGTTTTTT
TRBD2	TRBV7-8	NA	TRBJ2-1	CASSLVGGLAGDEQFF	TGTGCCAGCAGCTTAGTTGGGGGACTAGCGGGGGATGAGCAGTTCTTC
NA	TRBV7-9	NA	TRBJ1-5	CASSLVGGRDQPQHF	TGTGCCAGCAGCCTAGTGGGAGGGAGAGATCAGCCCCAGCATTTT
NA	TRBV9	NA	TRBJ1-6	CASSVDQGPNSPLHF	TGTGCCAGCAGCGTAGATCAGGGTCCCAATTCACCCCTCCACTTT
TRBD1	TRBV5-4	NA	TRBJ1-2	CASTTPRSRGQGGYTF	TGTGCCAGCACCACCCCACGGAGCAGGGGGCAAGGTGGCTACACCTTC
TRBD2	TRBV30	NA	TRBJ2-7	CAWSVPKWGGDSYEQYF	TGTGCCTGGAGTGTGCCCAAGTGGGGAGGGGACTCCTACGAGCAGTACTTC
TRBD1	TRBV7-2	NA	TRBJ2-5	CASSPTGGAGETQYF	TGTGCCAGCAGCCCAACAGGGGGCGCGGGGGAGACCCAGTACTTC
NA	TRBV27	NA	TRBJ1-1	CASSQRGYTEAFF	TGTGCCAGCAGTCAACGAGGGTACACTGAAGCTTTCTTT
NA	TRBV10-2	NA	TRBJ1-1	CASRNSYEAFF	TGCGCCAGCAGGAATAGCTATGAAGCTTTCTTT